This TCR beta chain was profiled in a study of PD-1 blockade in mismatch repair-deficient tumors (dated by TCRdb to the late 2010s). With respect to the entire study: Between September 2013 and September 2016, 75 to 95 consecutive patients with approximately 12 mismatch repair-deficient cancer types, all previously treated and progressing, were enrolled in the trial. Tumor-associated T cell clones in the peripheral blood of patients responding to PD-1 blockade were tracked using deep sequencing of TCR CDR3 regions.

What the research found in general, with its limitations: Rapid expansion after pembrolizumab followed by contraction, generally before radiologic responses, was shown by tumor-resident clones, which were often undetectable in blood before treatment.

Comment on this clone: Its antigen is still unknown. No base quality values were provided; no much bigger clone lies one nucleotide off.

The CDR3 measures 14 amino acids from cysteine to phenylalanine. CDR3 DNA only is kept here, 42 bases in frame from base 1. A distance of 9 bases separates the germline ends of V and J, which lose 4 bases and 3 bases respectively. Looking up the germline V gene yields CDR1 SGHVS and CDR2 FNYEAQ. The library was produced with the immunoSEQ multiplex PCR assay. TCRdb took over this immuneACCESS table, retaining in-frame rearrangements with V and J assigned. Such tables are incomplete; in checked studies, under half of the missing clones stem from an unresolved V gene, and the remainder is unexplained. The sample records more than 85,000 clones, approximately 83% of which are singletons. Around 6.9% of the sample rests with the top ten. Mismatch repair deficiency was established in every enrolled patient by polymerase chain reaction or immunohistochemistry. TCR sequencing was carried out for a few patients who responded to pembrolizumab therapy. In the phase II trial, pembrolizumab PD-1 blockade was tested prospectively in advanced mismatch repair-deficient cancers, no matter which tissue of origin the cancers came from. Peripheral blood T cell samples were gathered serially, both before PD-1 blockade started and at multiple time points afterward. The timing of each blood sample was reported as weeks after the first dose of pembrolizumab.

Here the chain combines TRBV7-6 and TRBJ2-2, with the D gene uncertain. The material was peripheral blood, obtained roughly 36 weeks after starting pembrolizumab. The source of this sequence is an adult with mismatch repair-deficient cancer. The nucleotide sequence reads as follows: TGTGCCAGCAGCTCCTCGAAGTACACCGGGGAGCTGTTTTTT. Its translation is CASSSSKYTGELFF.